Listed below are T cell receptor beta chains from one sample, sequenced in a study of immune evolution from preneoplasia to lung adenocarcinoma. Using immunoSEQ multiplex PCR, the repertoire was profiled, and TCRdb retains in-frame clones only, with some absent. The table shows 9,000 to 10,000 clones, with about three quarters occurring only once. Sequencing was performed on FFPE minimally invasive lung adenocarcinoma tissue. Receptor source: a person between 70 and 80 years old with lung adenocarcinoma. Some clones in this sample may be carry-over from other donors' samples. Both conserved end residues are part of each CDR3. The D gene is left open where the match is weak. The size entry is marked missing in some rows and otherwise reads once, few, many or a size class.

j_call clone_size cdr3_length d_call v_call cdr3_aa cdr3_nt
TRBJ2-7 - 13 - TRBV18 CASSHRDSPEQYF TGTGCCAGCTCGCATCGGGACTCCCCAGAGCAGTACTTC
TRBJ1-2 few 16 TRBD1 TRBV15 CATSQGGQGLLDGYTF TGTGCCACCAGCCAGGGGGGACAGGGGCTTCTGGATGGCTACACCTTC
TRBJ1-2 few 15 - TRBV6-1 CASSEVLESNYGYTF TGTGCCAGCAGTGAAGTTCTCGAATCTAACTATGGCTACACCTTC
TRBJ1-1 - 16 TRBD1 TRBV15 CATNKGTGRANTEAFF TGTGCCACAAATAAAGGGACAGGGAGGGCGAACACTGAAGCTTTCTTT
TRBJ2-3 - 14 - TRBV9 CASSPGPLGDTQYF TGTGCCAGCAGCCCTGGGCCCCTAGGGGATACGCAGTATTTT
TRBJ2-3 - 16 - TRBV13 CASSLRGGQGADTQYF TGTGCCAGCAGCTTAAGGGGCGGGCAGGGCGCAGATACGCAGTATTTT
TRBJ1-1 - 14 - TRBV11-3 CASSLGRQDPEAFF TGTGCCAGCAGCTTAGGAAGGCAAGACCCTGAAGCTTTCTTT
TRBJ2-5 - 15 - TRBV19 CASSVGTRGQETQYF TGTGCCAGTAGTGTCGGGACCCGCGGACAAGAGACCCAGTACTTC
TRBJ2-7 - 13 TRBD1 TRBV10-3 CAIKGQGKYEQYF TGTGCCATCAAGGGACAGGGAAAATACGAGCAGTACTTC
TRBJ2-7 - 11 - TRBV6-5 CASSDRFEQYF TGTGCCAGCAGTGACAGGTTTGAGCAGTACTTC
TRBJ2-3 few 13 - TRBV6-1 CASSSASPDTQYF TGTGCCAGCAGTAGCGCTAGCCCAGATACGCAGTATTTT
TRBJ1-1 - 15 - TRBV15 CATSKLEGGDTEAFF TGTGCCACCAGCAAATTGGAGGGGGGAGACACTGAAGCTTTCTTT
TRBJ2-5 - 13 - TRBV7-6 CASSFGGGKTQYF TGTGCCAGCAGCTTCGGAGGGGGAAAGACCCAGTACTTC
TRBJ1-6 - 14 - TRBV9 CASSVRGAGSPLHF TGTGCCAGCAGCGTAAGGGGGGCAGGTTCACCCCTCCACTTT
TRBJ1-1 medium-sized 15 TRBD1 TRBV7-9 CASSLGGGVGAEAFF TGTGCCAGCAGCTTAGGAGGGGGCGTGGGCGCTGAAGCTTTCTTT
TRBJ2-1 - 14 TRBD1 TRBV5-1 CASKGQGVLVEQFF TGCGCCAGCAAGGGCCAGGGGGTTCTTGTTGAGCAGTTCTTC
TRBJ2-7 - 16 TRBD2 TRBV2 CASEDGTSGGSYEQYF TGTGCCAGCGAGGACGGCACTAGCGGGGGCTCCTACGAGCAGTACTTC
TRBJ2-3 - 13 TRBD2 TRBV27 CASSRPGLAFFYF TGTGCCAGCAGTAGACCGGGACTAGCGTTTTTCTATTTT
TRBJ1-5 - 13 - TRBV30 CAWNGERGQPQHF TGTGCCTGGAATGGGGAACGGGGCCAGCCCCAGCATTTT
TRBJ2-7 - 13 - TRBV11-2 CASSLGEDLEQYF TGTGCCAGCAGCTTAGGGGAAGATCTGGAGCAGTACTTC
TRBJ2-5 few 14 TRBD1 TRBV29-1 CSTTGTGIQETQYF TGCAGCACCACCGGGACAGGGATCCAAGAGACCCAGTACTTC
TRBJ2-7 - 15 TRBD1 TRBV15 CATGTGVGESYEQYF TGTGCCACGGGGACAGGGGTGGGTGAATCCTACGAGCAGTACTTC
TRBJ2-5 - 15 - TRBV7-2 CASSLVRGVQETQYF TGTGCCAGCAGCTTAGTCAGGGGCGTACAAGAGACCCAGTACTTC
TRBJ2-7 - 11 - TRBV30 CACSVGYEQYF TGTGCCTGCAGCGTAGGCTACGAGCAGTACTTC
TRBJ2-7 few 15 - TRBV4-1 CASSQVATEVYEQYF TGCGCCAGCAGCCAAGTCGCGACAGAAGTCTACGAGCAGTACTTC
TRBJ2-1 - 13 - TRBV7-2 CASSLARANEQFF TGTGCCAGCAGCTTAGCCCGGGCCAATGAGCAGTTCTTC
TRBJ1-2 - 17 TRBD1 TRBV6-1 CASSEARTGGADYGYTF TGTGCCAGCAGTGAAGCGAGGACAGGGGGCGCCGACTATGGCTACACCTTC
TRBJ2-7 - 17 - TRBV5-4 CASSLWDQLSLSYEQYF TGTGCCAGCAGCCTATGGGATCAGCTCTCCCTCTCCTACGAGCAGTACTTC
TRBJ1-5 - 17 TRBD1 TRBV15 CATSSWTGGNSNQPQHF TGTGCCACCAGCAGTTGGACAGGGGGGAATAGCAATCAGCCCCAGCATTTT
TRBJ1-1 - 13 - TRBV6-5 CASSGTLNTEAFF TGTGCCAGCTCCGGGACACTGAACACTGAAGCTTTCTTT
TRBJ2-1 once 12 TRBD2 TRBV29-1 CSVGGGLDEQFF TGCAGCGTTGGCGGGGGTCTCGATGAGCAGTTCTTC
TRBJ2-7 - 15 TRBD2 TRBV6-5 CASSPGSGRGEEQYF TGTGCCAGCAGCCCGGGTAGCGGACGGGGGGAAGAGCAGTACTTC
TRBJ2-1 - 14 TRBD2 TRBV5-4 CASTQTSRLDEQFF TGTGCCTCAACCCAGACTAGCCGCCTGGATGAGCAGTTCTTC
TRBJ2-7 - 16 TRBD2 TRBV14 CASSELAWGGTDEQYF TGTGCCAGCAGTGAACTTGCCTGGGGGGGTACCGACGAGCAGTACTTC
TRBJ2-3 - 14 TRBD2 TRBV2 CASGAGGITDTQYF TGTGCCAGCGGTGCGGGGGGGATCACAGATACGCAGTATTTT
TRBJ1-2 few 15 TRBD1 TRBV19 CASSIDTQGLYGYTF TGTGCCAGTAGTATAGACACACAGGGGCTCTATGGCTACACCTTC
TRBJ2-7 - 14 - TRBV6-6 CASSYLTGPYEQYF TGTGCCAGCAGTTACCTCACAGGACCCTACGAGCAGTACTTC
TRBJ2-3 - 15 - TRBV19 CASSDSLLLTDTQYF TGTGCCAGTAGCGACAGTCTCCTCCTCACAGATACGCAGTATTTT
TRBJ1-2 - 14 - TRBV5-1 CASSLDPEAYGYTF TGCGCCAGCAGCTTGGATCCGGAGGCCTATGGCTACACCTTC
TRBJ2-1 - 14 TRBD1 TRBV6-1 CASFLGQTNNEQFF TGTGCCAGCTTCTTGGGACAGACCAACAATGAGCAGTTCTTC
TRBJ2-1 few 17 - TRBV11-3 CASSAAPGESSYNEQFF TGTGCCAGCAGCGCAGCCCCGGGGGAGAGCTCCTACAATGAGCAGTTCTTC
TRBJ1-6 - 17 - TRBV4-1 CASSQDRGSSYNSPLHF TGCGCCAGCAGCCAAGATCGGGGGAGCTCCTATAATTCACCCCTCCACTTT
TRBJ2-2 - 13 - TRBV5-6 CASSLIGAGELFF TGTGCCAGCAGCTTAATCGGGGCCGGGGAGCTGTTTTTT
TRBJ1-1 - 13 - TRBV19 CASRGQLGTEAFF TGTGCCAGCAGGGGCCAATTAGGGACTGAAGCTTTCTTT
TRBJ2-3 - 13 - TRBV28 CASSSLVSDTQYF TGTGCCAGCAGTTCTCTAGTTTCAGATACGCAGTATTTT
TRBJ2-7 - 14 TRBD1 TRBV5-1 CASKTGGIPYEQYF TGCGCCAGCAAGACAGGGGGTATCCCCTACGAGCAGTACTTC
TRBJ1-1 - 14 - TRBV29-1 CSAQLTTGGTEAFF TGCAGCGCCCAACTTACGACAGGAGGCACTGAAGCTTTCTTT
TRBJ1-6 - 15 TRBD1 TRBV7-2 CASSSGQGSLAPLHF TGTGCCAGCAGCTCGGGACAGGGTAGTTTGGCACCCCTCCACTTT
TRBJ2-1 - 17 - TRBV11-2 CASSLDPFGSSYNEQFF TGTGCCAGCAGCTTAGATCCGTTCGGGAGCTCCTACAATGAGCAGTTCTTC
TRBJ1-6 - 17 TRBD1 TRBV15 CATSSEARGKPNSPLHF TGTGCCACCAGCAGCGAAGCCAGGGGGAAGCCCAATTCACCCCTCCACTTT